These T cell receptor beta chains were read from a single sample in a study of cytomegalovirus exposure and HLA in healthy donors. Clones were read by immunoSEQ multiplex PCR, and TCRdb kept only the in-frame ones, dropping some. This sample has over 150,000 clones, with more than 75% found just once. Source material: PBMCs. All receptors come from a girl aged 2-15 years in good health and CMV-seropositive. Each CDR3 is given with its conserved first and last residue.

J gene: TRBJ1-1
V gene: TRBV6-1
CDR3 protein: CASSHRDSNTEAFF

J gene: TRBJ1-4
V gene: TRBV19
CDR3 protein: CASSPGGFATNEKLFF

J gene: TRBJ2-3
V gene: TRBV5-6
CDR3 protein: CASSLTSGRSRTDTQYF

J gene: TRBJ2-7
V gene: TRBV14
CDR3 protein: CARGDTVPYEQYF

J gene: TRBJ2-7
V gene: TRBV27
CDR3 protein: CASRRSGGYEQYF

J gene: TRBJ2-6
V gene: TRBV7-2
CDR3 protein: CASSFRGQILSGANVLTF

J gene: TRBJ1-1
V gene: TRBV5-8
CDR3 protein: CASSFGGDTEAFF

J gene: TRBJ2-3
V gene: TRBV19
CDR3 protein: CASSLRDSTDTQYF

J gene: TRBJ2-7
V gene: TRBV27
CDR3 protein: CASSRFNPIRPGDRAYYEQYF

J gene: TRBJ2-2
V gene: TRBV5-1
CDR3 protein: CASRIYTGELFF

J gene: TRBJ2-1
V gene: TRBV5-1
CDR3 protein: CASSATSSAEQFF

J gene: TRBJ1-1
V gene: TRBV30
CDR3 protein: CAWSMRERTEAFF

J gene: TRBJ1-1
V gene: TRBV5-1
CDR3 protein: CASREGFVGTEAFF

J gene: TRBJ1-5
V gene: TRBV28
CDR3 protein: CASSLFSGTNQPQHF

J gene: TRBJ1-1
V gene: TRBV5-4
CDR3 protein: CASSLGLGDTEAFF

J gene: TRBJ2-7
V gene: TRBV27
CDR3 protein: CASSPRGRAYEQYF

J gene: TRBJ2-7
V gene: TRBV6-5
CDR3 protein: CASSRRGEQYF

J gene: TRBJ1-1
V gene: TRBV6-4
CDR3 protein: CASSDPKPGARGQYTEAFF

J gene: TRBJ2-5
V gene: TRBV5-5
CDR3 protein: CASSLAVREMQETQYF

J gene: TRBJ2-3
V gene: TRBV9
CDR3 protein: CASSVAFGTSGTWADTQYF

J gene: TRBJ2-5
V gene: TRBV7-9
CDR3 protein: CASSSPSGRAIGETQYF

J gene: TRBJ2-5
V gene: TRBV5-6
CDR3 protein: CASSPPSQETQYF

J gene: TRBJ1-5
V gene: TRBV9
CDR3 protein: CASSLGQNQPQHF

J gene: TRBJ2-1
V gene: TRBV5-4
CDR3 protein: CASSLPLAGGPHEQFF

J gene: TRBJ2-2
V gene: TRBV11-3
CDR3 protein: CASSARGEAGELFF

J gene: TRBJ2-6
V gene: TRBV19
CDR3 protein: CASIWGLSGANVLTF

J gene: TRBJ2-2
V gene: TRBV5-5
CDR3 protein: CASSSSRTGSGELFF

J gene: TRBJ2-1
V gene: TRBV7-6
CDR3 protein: CASSLGLGVPNEQFF

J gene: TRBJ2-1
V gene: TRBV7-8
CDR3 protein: CASSLPDYSPSSYNEQFF

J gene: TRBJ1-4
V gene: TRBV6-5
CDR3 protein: CASRTGNEKLFF

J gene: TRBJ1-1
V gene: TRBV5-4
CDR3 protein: CASSTRQGARSEAFF

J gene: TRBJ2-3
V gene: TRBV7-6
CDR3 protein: CASSLEATSGRGGTQYF

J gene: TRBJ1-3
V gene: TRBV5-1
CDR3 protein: CASSLVGGPGNTIYF

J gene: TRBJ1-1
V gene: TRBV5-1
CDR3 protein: CASSPGDRGNTEAFF

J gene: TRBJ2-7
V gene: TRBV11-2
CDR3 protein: CASSGYGRAVYEQYF